What follows are 20 T cell receptor beta chains derived from one specimen sequenced in a study of T-cell memory formation after mild COVID-19. TCRdb processed the 5' RACE reads anew with MiXCR; each CDR3 protein has one entry. The data show 120,000 or so distinct CDR3 sequences, about 6% seen once. Sequencing was performed on PBMCs or a T cell subset sorted from them (not recorded which). These receptors originate from an adult woman who had mild COVID-19 (a few samples of this study predate the infection). Cell type and time point are not known.

This clonotype was found many times. This chain connects TRBV12-3 or TRBV12-4 to TRBJ2-5; TRBD2 might be the D (5 bases). V gave up 3 bases and J gave up 3 bases, with 8 bases separating them. CDR3 length: 13 amino acids. CDR3 in DNA: TGTGCCAGCAGTTTGTTGCGGGAAGAGACCCAGTACTTC. It specifies CASSLLREETQYF.

This chain links TRBV7-2 with TRBJ2-5; D not resolved. The CDR3 consists of 13 residues. CDR1 SGHTA and CDR2 FQGNSA come from the germline V gene. V was cut by 8 bases and J by 1 base, with 11 bases left in between. The CDR3 loop is CASAAKTQETQYF. The DNA for the CDR3 is TGTGCCAGCGCCGCGAAGACCCAAGAGACCCAGTACTTC.

This clonotype was picked up a small number of times. The chain's CDR3 is CASSPGTGSNTEAFF. CDR3 in DNA: TGTGCCAGCAGTCCAGGGACAGGATCGAACACTGAAGCTTTCTTT. V is TRBV27 and J is TRBJ1-1; 8 nucleotides line up with TRBD1. CDR1 is MNHEY, CDR2 SMNVEV, per germline (reference sequence). This CDR3 region has 15 residues. The V and J ends lost 5 bases and 1 base, in that order; junction bases with no gene match: 6.

This clonotype occurred a few times. One end of the junction is discordant with germline, which a read error may explain. The V gene is TRBV24-1, the J gene TRBJ2-1; TRBD2 matches 14 bases. Germline V CDR1 and CDR2: KGHDR, SFDVKD. The CDR3 sequence is 18 residues long. The CDR3: CATGDFGGLAGEAGEQFF. The CDR3 region has the DNA TGTGCCACCGGTGATTTCGGGGGACTAGCGGGAGAGGCGGGTGAGCAGTTCTTC.

This clonotype was detected ten times or more. The chain uses TRBV7-8 and TRBJ1-1; D not resolved. The CDR3 has 14 amino acids. From germline, CDR1 is SGHVS and CDR2 FQNEAQ. Trimming pared 5 bases from V and 4 bases from J, leaving 14 bases between. The CDR3 loop is CASSPRHIGTEAFF. Here the CDR3 DNA reads TGTGCCAGCAGCCCCCGGCACATTGGCACTGAAGCTTTCTTT.

This clonotype was recorded a few times. The chain recombines TRBV6-6 with TRBJ2-1, with TRBD2 as a possible D gene (6 bases). CDR1 and CDR2 from the germline V gene are MNHNY and SVGAGI (reference sequence). V lost 6 bases, J lost 7 bases, and 13 bases lay in between. There are 13 residues in the CDR3. CDR3 coding DNA: TGTGCCAGCAGCTCTAGACTAGGAAATGAGCAGTTCTTC. Its translation: CASSSRLGNEQFF.

This clonotype was found many times. The rearrangement links TRBV7-8 to TRBJ2-7, with a tentative D call TRBD2 (6 bases). V was shortened by 1 base and J by 5 bases, with 18 bases between the two germline ends. This CDR3 is built from 16 residues. Germline assignment: CDR1 SGHVS and CDR2 FQNEAQ. This CDR3 is CASSLDRLVKRHEQYF. For the CDR3, the DNA is TGTGCCAGCAGCTTAGATCGACTAGTGAAGCGCCACGAGCAGTACTTC.

The chain carries TRBV7-9 and TRBJ1-1, with D unresolved. The CDR3 length is 16 residues. Germline V gene data show CDR1 as SEHNR and CDR2 as FQNEAQ (reference sequence). Between the trimmed V and J ends, which lost 1 base and 1 base, there was a span of 13 bases. The CDR3 nucleotides are TGTGCCAGCAGCTTAGAAGGTTGGGCTCAGAACACTGAAGCTTTCTTT. This gives the protein CASSLEGWAQNTEAFF.

The V and J genes are TRBV6-1 and TRBJ1-2, with D hard to call. This CDR3 comprises 15 residues. V lost 0 bases and J lost 2, with 10 bases in between. CDR1 is MNHNS, CDR2 SASEGT, per germline. This CDR3 reads CASSEAPWPNYGYTF. The CDR3 DNA reads TGTGCCAGCAGTGAAGCCCCCTGGCCAAACTATGGCTACACCTTC.

In this sample, this clonotype turned up a few times. The CDR3 DNA reads as TGTGCCAGCAGACCATCAGGGGGCCGGGACACTGAAGCTTTCTTT. Encoded protein: CASRPSGGRDTEAFF. The chain joins TRBV6-5 to TRBJ1-1; TRBD1 matches 8 bases. This CDR3 has 15 residues. Germline-derived CDR1 and CDR2 are MNHEY and SVGAGI. With V trimmed by 6 bases and J by 3 bases, 9 bases remained unmatched.

This clonotype was detected a few times. The rearrangement uses TRBV10-3 and TRBJ1-1; 11 bases map to TRBD1. The CDR3 is made up of 15 amino acids. Looked up from germline, CDR1 is ENHRY and CDR2 is SYGVKD. Trimming removed 3 bases from V and 10 bases from J; junction bases left unmatched: 10. CDR3 protein: CAISDWGQGEGGAFF. The CDR3 DNA follows: TGTGCCATCAGTGATTGGGGACAGGGGGAAGGAGGAGCTTTCTTT.

This chain links TRBV7-2 with TRBJ2-1; D possibly corresponds to TRBD2 (7 bases). This CDR3 region has 15 residues. V was shortened by 4 bases and J by 6 bases, with 16 bases between the two germline ends. CDR1 and CDR2 (germline): SGHTA, FQGNSA. This CDR3 is CASSSSGDTSNEQFF. In DNA form, the CDR3 reads TGTGCCAGCAGCTCGAGCGGGGACACAAGCAATGAGCAGTTCTTC.

This clonotype was seen a few times. The genes are TRBV12-3 or TRBV12-4 and TRBJ1-2; D may be TRBD1 (5 bases). CDR3 size: 15 residues. Trimming stripped 5 bases from V and 3 bases from J, with 16 bases between. The CDR3 DNA sequence: TGTGCCAGCAGTCCCATCAGGGCGGAGTACTATGGCTACACCTTC. Protein sequence: CASSPIRAEYYGYTF.

This clonotype was observed once. The V call is TRBV12-3 or TRBV12-4, the J call TRBJ1-2, with 7 bases aligning to TRBD1. V trimming: 3 bases; J trimming: 4 bases; junction bases outside the gene matches: 11. The CDR3 has 16 amino acids. The CDR3 region is CASSFGRGKGSYGYTF. The CDR3 DNA reads as TGTGCCAGCAGTTTTGGCAGGGGGAAAGGATCCTATGGCTACACCTTC.

This clonotype has only a few counts. The genes are TRBV5-4 and TRBJ2-7; no clear D. Germline CDR1 is SGHNT and CDR2 is YYREEE (reference sequence). This CDR3 is 12 amino acids long. Trimming pared 4 bases from V and 6 bases from J, leaving 11 bases between. The CDR3 region has the DNA TGTGCCAGCAGCAGCTACGGGCTCGAGCAGTACTTC. Its protein product is CASSSYGLEQYF.

This chain links TRBV5-1 with TRBJ2-5, with a tentative D call TRBD1 (6 bases). The CDR3 consists of 15 residues. V was clipped by 5 bases and J by 5 bases, with 19 bases between them. The V gene's germline CDR1 is SGHRS and CDR2 YFSETQ. Here the CDR3 reads CASRDGAGESETQYF. CDR3 coding DNA: TGCGCCAGCAGGGACGGGGCAGGGGAGTCGGAGACCCAGTACTTC.

V usage is TRBV25-1 and J usage is TRBJ1-3; D call uncertain. CDR1 is MGHDK and CDR2 is SYGVNS in the germline V gene. V was cut by 6 bases and J by 2 bases, with 8 bases left in between. There are 13 residues in the CDR3. Here the CDR3 reads CASRDGTGNTIYF. The DNA of the CDR3 is TGTGCCAGCAGGGACGGGACTGGAAACACCATATATTTT.

The genes are TRBV7-6 and TRBJ2-3; D gene unclear. Between the trimmed V and J ends, which lost 5 bases and 4 bases, there was a span of 19 bases. Germline assignment: CDR1 SGHVS and CDR2 FNYEAQ. CDR3 length: 16 amino acids. The CDR3 DNA follows: TGTGCCAGCAGCCCCTCCCCCGGGCCGGCCCCAGATACGCAGTATTTT. It is translated as CASSPSPGPAPDTQYF.

This clonotype was seen more than once but under ten times. V and J are TRBV7-9 and TRBJ1-1; D remains unclear. Germline values: CDR1 SEHNR, CDR2 FQNEAQ (reference sequence). This CDR3 is built from 12 residues. Trimming removed 6 bases from V and 8 bases from J, with 13 bases in between. CDR3 bases: TGTGCCAGCAGACTGTCCGGGGAGGAAGCTTTCTTT. Its protein is CASRLSGEEAFF.

The chain links TRBV29-1 to TRBJ2-1, with D possibly being TRBD1 (5 bases). Trimming shortened V by 1 base and J by 11 bases, and 9 bases separated the two germline ends. The CDR3 is 11 amino acids. The germline V gene has CDR1 SQVTM and CDR2 ANQGSEA. The CDR3 reads CSVEGGVKQFF. CDR3 bases: TGCAGCGTTGAAGGGGGCGTTAAGCAGTTCTTC.